This is a list of T cell receptor beta chains from one sample in a study of CD8 T cells in Susac syndrome. TCRdb used MiXCR to reprocess the immunoSEQ multiplex PCR reads, holding one entry per CDR3 protein. The repertoire has some 450,000 distinct CDR3 sequences, roughly 85% of them found once; the top ten carry approximately 0.11%. Input material: CD8+ T cells from PBMCs. These receptors originate from a human donor with multiple sclerosis. Both conserved end residues are part of each CDR3. The D gene is left open where the match is weak. Clone sizes are given selectively: once, few, many, or a class where the clone is expanded.

16	.	TRBV27	TRBJ2-7	.	CASSFGRGGRMYEQYF	TGTGCCAGCAGTTTCGGAAGGGGGGGGCGGATGTACGAGCAGTACTTC
13	once	TRBV15	TRBJ1-5	.	CATSPYSNQPQHF	TGTGCCACCAGCCCCTATAGCAATCAGCCCCAGCATTTT
16	.	TRBV6-5	TRBJ2-7	TRBD1	CASSYLAGTGAYEQYF	TGTGCCAGCAGTTACTTAGCCGGGACAGGGGCCTACGAGCAGTACTTC
12	few	TRBV20-1	TRBJ2-7	.	CSAREGRNEQYF	TGCAGTGCTAGAGAGGGAAGGAACGAGCAGTACTTC
10	.	TRBV2	TRBJ1-2	.	CASAAGTAPF	TGTGCCAGCGCTGCAGGCACCGCACCCTTC
14	.	TRBV6-5	TRBJ2-1	.	CASSYSRQYNEQFF	TGTGCCAGCAGTTACTCACGACAGTACAATGAGCAGTTCTTC
11	once	TRBV10-3	TRBJ1-2	.	CALGEGDGYTF	TGTGCACTTGGGGAAGGGGATGGCTACACCTTC
16	few	TRBV27	TRBJ2-7	.	CASSLSSQGGTYEQYF	TGTGCCAGCAGTTTATCGAGTCAGGGAGGAACCTACGAGCAGTACTTC
17	.	TRBV20-1	TRBJ2-1	TRBD1	CSARSLGEGQGANEQFF	TGCAGTGCTAGATCCCTGGGGGAGGGACAGGGGGCCAATGAGCAGTTCTTC
15	.	TRBV27	TRBJ1-3	.	CASSLVRGPGNTIYF	TGTGCCAGCAGTTTAGTCAGGGGACCCGGAAACACCATATATTTT
14	.	TRBV29-1	TRBJ2-1	.	CSVPGTTSYNEQFF	TGCAGCGTACCAGGGACAACCTCCTACAATGAGCAGTTCTTC
11	.	TRBV10-3	TRBJ2-1	TRBD1	CAIGTAGEQFF	TGTGCCATTGGGACAGCCGGTGAGCAGTTCTTC
12	.	TRBV24-1	TRBJ2-7	.	CATSHTTDEQYF	TGTGCCACCAGTCACACTACAGACGAGCAGTACTTC
17	.	TRBV29-1	TRBJ2-1	TRBD2	CSVHLPELAGPYNEQFF	TGCAGCGTTCATTTGCCTGAACTAGCGGGACCCTACAATGAGCAGTTCTTC
14	.	TRBV12-5	TRBJ1-1	.	CASGFVAWETEAFF	TGTGCTAGTGGTTTTGTGGCCTGGGAAACTGAAGCTTTCTTT
17	.	TRBV3-1	TRBJ2-5	.	CASSQAETVRWQETQYF	TGTGCCAGCAGCCAAGCGGAGACAGTTCGTTGGCAAGAGACCCAGTACTTC
14	.	TRBV30	TRBJ1-5	TRBD1	CAWTAGTGNQPQHF	TGTGCCTGGACCGCCGGGACAGGGAATCAGCCCCAGCATTTT
14	.	TRBV6-5	TRBJ1-1	.	CASSTAGTSTEAFF	TGTGCCAGCAGTACAGCAGGGACGAGCACTGAAGCTTTCTTT
15	.	TRBV12-3/TRBV12-4	TRBJ2-5	TRBD2	CASTAPERGNETQYF	TGTGCCAGCACCGCCCCCGAGCGGGGGAACGAGACCCAGTACTTC
13	few	TRBV6-5	TRBJ1-1	.	CASSYSGSTEAFF	TGTGCCAGCAGTTACTCTGGCAGCACTGAAGCTTTCTTT
16	.	TRBV2	TRBJ2-7	TRBD2	CASGAGEQFSPYEQYF	TGTGCCAGCGGGGCGGGAGAACAGTTCTCCCCCTACGAGCAGTACTTC
14	.	TRBV3-1	TRBJ2-1	.	CASSPDSADNEQFF	TGTGCCAGCAGCCCCGACTCAGCCGACAATGAGCAGTTCTTC
14	few	TRBV27	TRBJ2-7	TRBD1	CASKPGQGAGEQYF	TGTGCCAGCAAACCGGGACAGGGGGCGGGCGAGCAGTACTTC
16	once	TRBV29-1	TRBJ2-1	.	CSVEERAFSSYNEQFF	TGCAGCGTTGAAGAGCGGGCGTTTAGCTCCTACAATGAGCAGTTCTTC
17	.	TRBV28	TRBJ2-1	.	CASSLDLGAATYNEQFF	TGTGCCAGCAGTTTAGATTTGGGTGCGGCTACCTACAATGAGCAGTTCTTC
17	once	TRBV2	TRBJ1-6	.	CASAQGASLSYNSPLHF	TGTGCCAGCGCACAGGGTGCCTCACTCTCCTATAATTCACCCCTCCACTTT
13	.	TRBV7-9	TRBJ2-7	.	CASSRSEDNEQYF	TGTGCCAGCAGTCGAAGTGAGGACAACGAGCAGTACTTC
15	.	TRBV2	TRBJ2-1	.	CASSEGGISGDEQFF	TGTGCCAGCAGTGAAGGCGGGATAAGTGGCGATGAGCAGTTCTTC
16	.	TRBV6-1	TRBJ2-7	TRBD2	CASRGLAGLLSYEQYF	TGTGCCAGCAGGGGACTAGCGGGGCTACTCTCCTACGAGCAGTACTTC
15	few	TRBV6-1	TRBJ2-3	.	CASRPFRPSTDTQYF	TGTGCCAGCAGGCCCTTTAGGCCTAGCACAGATACGCAGTATTTT
12	.	TRBV13	TRBJ2-7	.	CASSEDGDEQYF	TGTGCCAGCAGCGAGGACGGAGACGAGCAGTACTTC
11	.	TRBV28	TRBJ2-1	.	CASKSYNEQFF	TGTGCCAGCAAATCTTACAATGAGCAGTTCTTC
16	.	TRBV6-1	TRBJ2-1	TRBD1	CASSSLTGVTNNEQFF	TGTGCCAGCAGTAGCCTGACAGGGGTAACTAACAATGAGCAGTTCTTC
19	once	TRBV27	TRBJ2-2	.	CASSLSLQGSILNTGELFF	TGTGCCAGCAGTTTATCGCTACAGGGCTCTATCCTGAACACCGGGGAGCTGTTTTTT
13	few	TRBV7-6	TRBJ1-1	.	CASSLWVATEAFF	TGTGCCAGCAGCTTATGGGTGGCCACTGAAGCTTTCTTT
12	.	TRBV7-9	TRBJ1-1	.	CASSATNTEAFF	TGTGCCAGCAGCGCAACCAACACTGAAGCTTTCTTT
17	few	TRBV19	TRBJ2-7	TRBD1	CASSIGAWTGGIYEQYF	TGTGCCAGTAGTATAGGTGCGTGGACAGGGGGTATCTACGAGCAGTACTTC
15	.	TRBV5-1	TRBJ2-5	TRBD2	CASSLSREGSETQYF	TGCGCCAGCAGCTTGTCCAGGGAGGGTTCCGAGACCCAGTACTTC
13	.	TRBV6-6	TRBJ1-5	.	CASRQGWDQPQHF	TGTGCCAGCAGACAGGGTTGGGATCAGCCCCAGCATTTT
15	.	TRBV12-3/TRBV12-4	TRBJ2-2	TRBD1	CASSNRDRYTGELFF	TGTGCCAGCAGTAACCGGGACAGGTACACCGGGGAGCTGTTTTTT
15	.	TRBV7-6	TRBJ2-7	TRBD1	CASSPAGQGADEQYF	TGTGCCAGCAGCCCTGCGGGACAGGGAGCGGACGAGCAGTACTTC
13	.	TRBV28	TRBJ2-7	.	CASSLNPTLEQYF	TGTGCCAGCAGTCTCAACCCGACTCTCGAGCAGTACTTC
15	.	TRBV12-3/TRBV12-4	TRBJ1-5	TRBD1	CASSPSTGSLQPQHF	TGTGCCAGCAGTCCCTCGACAGGGAGTCTACAGCCCCAGCATTTT
16	.	TRBV4-2	TRBJ1-5	.	CASSQEGVGLNQPQHF	TGTGCCAGCAGCCAAGAGGGAGTAGGGCTAAATCAGCCCCAGCATTTT
19	.	TRBV4-1	TRBJ2-1	TRBD2	CASSQETSGSRPYYNEQFF	TGCGCCAGCAGCCAAGAGACTAGCGGTTCCCGACCTTACTACAATGAGCAGTTCTTC
14	.	TRBV6-2/TRBV6-3	TRBJ1-5	.	CASSSPRAYQPQHF	TGTGCCAGCAGTTCCCCCAGAGCTTATCAGCCCCAGCATTTT
18	.	TRBV6-1	TRBJ2-3	TRBD2	CASSEGTSGRALGDTQYF	TGTGCCAGCAGTGAAGGGACTAGCGGGAGAGCGTTGGGAGATACGCAGTATTTT
17	.	TRBV4-1	TRBJ2-7	.	CASSQESEGQLLYEQYF	TGCGCCAGCAGCCAAGAATCGGAAGGACAGCTCCTCTACGAGCAGTACTTC
15	.	TRBV9	TRBJ2-2	.	CASSVVFPDTGELFF	TGTGCCAGCAGCGTAGTCTTCCCAGACACCGGGGAGCTGTTTTTT
13	.	TRBV4-1	TRBJ1-5	.	CASSHLPNQPQHF	TGCGCCAGCAGCCACCTACCAAATCAGCCCCAGCATTTT
18	.	TRBV5-1	TRBJ2-3	TRBD2	CASSLATSGGSSTDTQYF	TGCGCCAGCAGCTTGGCAACTAGCGGGGGGTCTAGCACAGATACGCAGTATTTT
12	.	TRBV6-1	TRBJ2-1	.	CASSNSLAEQFF	TGTGCCAGCAGCAATTCGTTGGCTGAGCAGTTCTTC
15	few	TRBV4-2	TRBJ2-7	.	CASSQSRGGFYEQYF	TGTGCCAGCAGCCAGTCCCGGGGAGGCTTCTACGAGCAGTACTTC
16	.	TRBV4-1	TRBJ2-1	.	CASSQDGGSSYNEQFF	TGCGCCAGCAGCCAAGATGGAGGGAGCTCCTACAATGAGCAGTTCTTC
14	.	TRBV6-5	TRBJ2-2	.	CASSPYRGAGELFF	TGTGCCAGCAGTCCTTATAGGGGGGCCGGGGAGCTGTTTTTT
16	.	TRBV6-5	TRBJ2-2	TRBD2	CASSYDSGGHTGELFF	TGTGCCAGCAGTTACGATTCGGGGGGGCACACCGGGGAGCTGTTTTTT
16	once	TRBV4-1	TRBJ2-7	.	CASSQLLASDSYEQYF	TGCGCCAGCAGCCAGTTACTAGCATCGGACTCCTACGAGCAGTACTTC